A single sample is the source of the 2 T cell receptor beta chains below, sequenced in a study of T cell repertoires in cytomegalovirus infection. TCRdb used MiXCR to reprocess the reads, holding one entry per CDR3 protein. The table records hundreds of thousands of distinct CDR3 sequences, less than 20% of them present only once. The sequencing sample was made of PBMCs. Receptor source: a human donor in good health (CMV status not recorded). Some clones in this sample may be carry-over from other donors' samples.

This clonotype was detected a few times. The rearrangement uses TRBV20-1 and TRBJ1-6; 7 nucleotides align to TRBD1. The V gene's germline CDR1 is DFQATT and CDR2 SNEGSKA (reference sequence). The CDR3 loop spans 13 amino acids. Trimming took 0 bases from V and 15 from J; bases not matched to a gene: 8. CDR3 amino acids: CSARDGDREILHF. The CDR3 bases are TGCAGTGCTAGAGATGGAGACAGGGAGATCCTCCACTTT.

On this clonotype itself: This CDR3 is missing its conserved last phenylalanine or tryptophan, likely due to a read error. The CDR3 here is CASSVSPGSNTEAFL. DNA of the CDR3: TGTGCCAGCAGTGTTTCCCCAGGATCGAACACTGAAGCTTTCCTT. V gene TRBV2 combines with J gene TRBJ1-1, with unresolved D. V was cut by 4 bases and J by 1 base, with 13 bases left in between. The germline gives CDR1 SNHLY, CDR2 FYNNEI. This CDR3 has 15 amino acids.